This T cell receptor (beta chain) was identified during a study of Graves' ophthalmopathy and Graves' hyperthyroidism. V lost 7 bases to trimming and J lost 4 bases; unmatched junction nucleotides: 13. Germline CDR1 is MNHNS and CDR2 is SASEGT. CDR3 length: 15 amino acids. The starting material, around 9.3 ml of fresh peripheral blood, provided the PBMCs. Amplified material comprised TCR beta CDR3 regions derived from RNA transcripts. RT-PCR was first run with HTBI primers, then multiplex PCR in a second round. One entry per CDR3 protein, called by TCRdb with MiXCR from the multiplex PCR reads. The data contain about 620,000 distinct CDR3 sequences, about a fifth of them seen just once; the ten biggest clones take up roughly 7.4%.

The clonotype was recovered from a woman between 18 and 29 years old with stable Graves' hyperthyroidism. Some clones in this sample may be carry-over from other donors' samples. This sequence joins TRBV6-1 and TRBJ2-7, with 7 bases lining up with TRBD1. The source material was peripheral blood. In DNA form, the CDR3 reads TGTGCCAGCATCGGGCTTAACAGGGGATTTTACGAGCAGTACTTC. Its translation: CASIGLNRGFYEQYF.